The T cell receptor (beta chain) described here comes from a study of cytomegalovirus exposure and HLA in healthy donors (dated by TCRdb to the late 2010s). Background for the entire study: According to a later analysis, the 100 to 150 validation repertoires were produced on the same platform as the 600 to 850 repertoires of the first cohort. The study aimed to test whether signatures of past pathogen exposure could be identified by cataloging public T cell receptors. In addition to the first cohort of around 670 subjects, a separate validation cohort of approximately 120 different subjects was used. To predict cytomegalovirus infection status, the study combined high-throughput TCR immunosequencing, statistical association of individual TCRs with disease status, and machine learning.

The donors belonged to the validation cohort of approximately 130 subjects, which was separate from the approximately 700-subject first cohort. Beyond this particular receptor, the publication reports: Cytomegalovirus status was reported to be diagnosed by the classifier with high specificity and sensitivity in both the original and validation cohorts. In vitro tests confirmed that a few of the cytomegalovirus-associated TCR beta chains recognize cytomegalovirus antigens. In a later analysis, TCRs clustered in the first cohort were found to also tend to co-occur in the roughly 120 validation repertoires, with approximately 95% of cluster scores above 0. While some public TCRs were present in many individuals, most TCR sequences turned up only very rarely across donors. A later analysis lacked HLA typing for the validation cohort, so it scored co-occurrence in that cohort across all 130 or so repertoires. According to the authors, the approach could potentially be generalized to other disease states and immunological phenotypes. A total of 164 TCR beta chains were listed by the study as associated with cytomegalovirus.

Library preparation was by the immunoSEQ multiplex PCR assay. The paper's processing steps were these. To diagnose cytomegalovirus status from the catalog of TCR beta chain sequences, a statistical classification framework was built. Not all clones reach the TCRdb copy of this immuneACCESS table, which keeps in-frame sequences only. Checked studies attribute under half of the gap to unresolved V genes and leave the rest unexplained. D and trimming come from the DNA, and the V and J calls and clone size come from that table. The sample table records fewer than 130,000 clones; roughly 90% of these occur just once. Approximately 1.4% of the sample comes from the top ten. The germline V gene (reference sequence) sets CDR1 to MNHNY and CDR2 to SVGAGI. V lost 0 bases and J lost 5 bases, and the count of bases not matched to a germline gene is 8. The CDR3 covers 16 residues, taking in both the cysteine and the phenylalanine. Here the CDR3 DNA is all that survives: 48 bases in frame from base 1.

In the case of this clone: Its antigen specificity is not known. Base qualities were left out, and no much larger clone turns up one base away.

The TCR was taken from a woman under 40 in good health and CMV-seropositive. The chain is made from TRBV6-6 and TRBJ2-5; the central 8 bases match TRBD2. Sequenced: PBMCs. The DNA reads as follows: TGTGCCAGCAGTTACTCGGGGGCAGCGGGGGATGAGACCCAGTACTTC. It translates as CASSYSGAAGDETQYF.